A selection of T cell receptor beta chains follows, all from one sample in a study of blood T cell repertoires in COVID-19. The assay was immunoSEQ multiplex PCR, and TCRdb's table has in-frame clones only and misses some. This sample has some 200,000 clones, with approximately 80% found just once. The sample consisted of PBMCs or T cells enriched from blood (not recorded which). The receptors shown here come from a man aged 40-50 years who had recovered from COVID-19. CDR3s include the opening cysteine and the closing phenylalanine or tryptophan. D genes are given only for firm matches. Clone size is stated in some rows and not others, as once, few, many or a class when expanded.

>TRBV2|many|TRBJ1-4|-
CASSEWEVATNEKLFF
TGTGCCAGCAGTGAATGGGAGGTTGCAACTAATGAAAAACTGTTTTTT
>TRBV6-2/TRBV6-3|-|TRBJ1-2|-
CASSYTRTAANYGYTF
TGTGCCAGCAGTTACACAAGGACAGCGGCTAACTATGGCTACACCTTC
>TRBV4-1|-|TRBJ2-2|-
CASSQERQAGELFF
TGCGCCAGCAGCCAAGAAAGACAAGCCGGGGAGCTGTTTTTT
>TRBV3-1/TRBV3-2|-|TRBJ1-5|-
CASSQATVEPQHF
TGTGCCAGCAGCCAAGCGACAGTTGAGCCCCAGCATTTT
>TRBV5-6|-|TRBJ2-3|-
CASRQGYNEDTQYF
TGTGCCAGCAGACAGGGATACAATGAAGATACGCAGTATTTT
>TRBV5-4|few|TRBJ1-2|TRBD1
CASSTETGVGGGYTF
TGTGCCAGCAGCACGGAAACAGGGGTAGGTGGCGGCTACACCTTC
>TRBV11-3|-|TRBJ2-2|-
CASSLDRAGGELFF
TGTGCCAGCAGCTTAGACAGGGCCGGCGGGGAGCTGTTTTTT
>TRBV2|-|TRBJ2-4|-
CASVGGQANIQYF
TGTGCCAGCGTGGGGGGGCAAGCAAACATTCAGTACTTC
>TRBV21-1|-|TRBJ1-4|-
CASRTAVNEKLFF
TGTGCCAGCAGGACAGCCGTCAATGAAAAACTGTTTTTT
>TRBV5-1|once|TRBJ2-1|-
CASSLVVVAPYNEQFF
TGCGCCAGCAGCTTGGTGGTCGTAGCCCCATACAATGAGCAGTTCTTC
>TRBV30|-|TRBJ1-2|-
CAWSTEGGGYTF
TGTGCCTGGAGCACCGAAGGGGGAGGCTACACCTTC
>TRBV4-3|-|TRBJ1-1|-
CASSQGFPENTEAFF
TGCGCCAGCAGCCAAGGGTTCCCAGAGAACACTGAAGCTTTCTTT
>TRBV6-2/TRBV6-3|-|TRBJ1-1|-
CASSYLTVTEAFF
TGTGCCAGCAGTTACCTGACAGTCACTGAAGCTTTCTTT
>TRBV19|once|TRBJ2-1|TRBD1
CASSRKGQGTYNEQFF
TGTGCCAGTAGTAGGAAAGGACAGGGGACTTACAATGAGCAGTTCTTC
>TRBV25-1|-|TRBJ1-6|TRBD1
CASSDDRGNSPLHF
TGTGCCAGCAGTGATGACAGGGGGAATTCACCCCTCCACTTT
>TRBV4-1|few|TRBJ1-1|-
CASSQPWANTEAFF
TGCGCCAGCAGCCAACCTTGGGCGAACACTGAAGCTTTCTTT
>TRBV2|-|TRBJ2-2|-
CASKAGYSTGELFF
TGTGCCAGCAAGGCAGGGTATAGCACCGGGGAGCTGTTTTTT
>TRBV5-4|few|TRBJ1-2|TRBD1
CASSNPGQGAEGYTF
TGTGCCAGCAGCAACCCCGGACAGGGGGCGGAAGGCTACACCTTC
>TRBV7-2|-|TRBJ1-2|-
CASSLATQYAQTAYGYTF
TGTGCCAGCAGCTTAGCGACACAGTACGCCCAAACTGCCTATGGCTACACCTTC
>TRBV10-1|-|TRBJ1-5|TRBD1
CASSNGTENYSNQPQHF
TGCGCCAGCAGTAACGGGACAGAGAATTATAGCAATCAGCCCCAGCATTTT
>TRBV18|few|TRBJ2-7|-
CASSLAGGYEQYF
TGTGCCAGCTCACTCGCCGGGGGCTACGAGCAGTACTTC
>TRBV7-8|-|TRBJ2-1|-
CASSLLEGRGQFF
TGTGCCAGCAGCTTATTGGAGGGACGGGGGCAGTTCTTC
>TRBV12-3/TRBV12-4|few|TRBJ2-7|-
CASSPTGTYEQYF
TGTGCCAGCAGTCCCACAGGTACCTACGAGCAGTACTTC
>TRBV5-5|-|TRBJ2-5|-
CASSPTSQETQYF
TGTGCCAGCAGTCCGACTAGTCAAGAGACCCAGTACTTC
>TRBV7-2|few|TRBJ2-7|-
CASSLYSQTDSEQYF
TGTGCCAGCAGCTTATATTCCCAGACGGACTCCGAGCAGTACTTC
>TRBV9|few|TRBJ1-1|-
CASSFLPPGSGTEAFF
TGTGCCAGCAGCTTCCTCCCTCCCGGGTCTGGCACTGAAGCTTTCTTT
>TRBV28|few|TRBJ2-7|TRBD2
CASSPPGTSNHEQYF
TGTGCCAGTAGTCCCCCCGGGACTAGCAATCACGAGCAGTACTTC
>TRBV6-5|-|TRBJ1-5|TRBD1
CASSQGAKEPQHF
TGTGCCAGCAGTCAGGGGGCCAAGGAGCCCCAGCATTTT
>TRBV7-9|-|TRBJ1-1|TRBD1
CASSAQGLNTEAFF
TGTGCCAGCAGCGCACAGGGGTTGAACACTGAAGCTTTCTTT
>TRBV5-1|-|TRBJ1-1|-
CASSLATGMNTEAFF
TGCGCCAGCAGCTTGGCTACAGGGATGAACACTGAAGCTTTCTTT
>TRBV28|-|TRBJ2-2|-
CASSWITGTGELFF
TGTGCCAGCAGTTGGATTACGGGAACCGGGGAGCTGTTTTTT
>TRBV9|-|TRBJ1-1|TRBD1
CASSVHRDRGLNTEAFF
TGTGCCAGCAGCGTACACCGGGACAGGGGGCTAAACACTGAAGCTTTCTTT
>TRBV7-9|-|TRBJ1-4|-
CASERGLGEKLFF
TGTGCCAGCGAACGAGGGTTGGGTGAAAAACTGTTTTTT
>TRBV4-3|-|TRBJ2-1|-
CASSRGTDEQFF
TGCGCCAGCAGCCGCGGGACGGATGAGCAGTTCTTC
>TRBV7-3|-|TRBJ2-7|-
CASSTRQDHFYEQYF
TGTGCCAGCAGTACCAGACAGGACCACTTCTACGAGCAGTACTTC